The 5 T cell receptor beta chains in this list originate from one sample, sequenced in a study of T cell responses to AZD1222 COVID-19 vaccine. Measured with immunoSEQ multiplex PCR; TCRdb has only the in-frame clones, and not every one. The repertoire holds 100,000 to 130,000 clones, with around 90% as singletons. The sample in question was peripheral blood, obtained on day 0 of AZD1222 vaccination. The receptors were gathered from an adult in good health.

The rearrangement uses TRBV12-2 and TRBJ2-5; the DNA was not used to check the table's D call, TRBD2. TRBV12-2 counts as a pseudogene. CDR3 length equals 23 residues. This CDR3 reads CASRGRAGLVGVTLWGLAGLVNF. The CDR3 bases are TGTGCAAGTCGCGGAAGGGCGGGGCTCGTTGGTGTAACATTGTGGGGACTAGCGGGGCTCGTAAACTTC.

This clone has only one observation. This chain uses TRBV7-2 with TRBJ2-3; 11 bases map to TRBD2. The V segment lost 3 bases and the J segment 2 bases; nucleotides outside the gene matches: 7. Per germline, CDR1 SGHTA and CDR2 FQGNSA. The length of the CDR3 is 17 residues. CDR3 sequence: CASSFTGTSGTTDTQYF. DNA for the CDR3: TGTGCCAGCAGCTTCACCGGGACTAGCGGTACCACAGATACGCAGTATTTT. Using reference TRBV7-2 and TRBJ2-3 for the parts outside the CDR3, the full variable domain is GAGVSQSPSNKVTEKGKDVELRCDPISGHTALYWYRQSLGQGLEFLIYFQGNSAPDKSGLPSDRFSAERTGGSVSTLTIQRTQQEDSAVYLCASSFTGTSGTTDTQYFGPGTRLTVL.

The count of this clone is one. The CDR3 region is CASSPPSREETQYF. The CDR3 DNA reads TGCGCCAGCAGTCCACCCTCTAGGGAAGAGACCCAGTACTTC. The chain carries TRBV10-1 and TRBJ2-5; no firm D call. Germline CDR1 is WNHNN and CDR2 is SYGVQD (reference sequence). The length of the CDR3 is 14 residues. Trimming shortened V by 5 bases and J by 3 bases, and 13 bases separated the two germline ends.

This clone appeared once. The chain uses TRBV11-2 and TRBJ1-1; D remains unclear. The CDR3 runs 13 residues. Trimming took 6 bases from V and 0 from J, leaving 8 bases between them. Germline-derived CDR1 and CDR2 are SGHAT and FQNNGV. The CDR3 region is CASSWILNTEAFF. Written as DNA, the CDR3 is TGTGCCAGCAGTTGGATTTTGAACACTGAAGCTTTCTTT.

V is TRBV15 and J is TRBJ2-4; TRBD1 agrees at 8 bases. Germline values: CDR1 LNHNV, CDR2 YYDKDF (reference sequence). J lost 3 bases, V lost 0 bases, and 19 bases had no gene match. This CDR3 is 21 amino acids long. The CDR3 region has the DNA TGTGCCACCAGCAGAGATGCAATATTTAGGGCAGGGGGCGCGGACAAAAACATTCAGTACTTC. It translates to CATSRDAIFRAGGADKNIQYF.